One and the same sample provided the 10 T cell receptor beta chains below, sequenced in a study of blood T cell repertoires in COVID-19. Data came from immunoSEQ multiplex PCR; TCRdb stores just in-frame clones and leaves some out. The table lists around 400,000 clones, about 89% of them singletons. Sample: peripheral blood. The receptors here all came from a man in his forties with acute or convalescent COVID-19.

This chain joins TRBV7-2 and TRBJ1-3; D possibly corresponds to TRBD1 (6 bases). This CDR3 is built from 16 residues. Germline CDR1 reads SGHTA; CDR2 reads FQGNSA. The V and J ends lost 1 base and 3 bases respectively, with 13 bases between them. The CDR3: CASSLVGGQGGNTIYF. Written as DNA, the CDR3 is TGTGCCAGCAGCTTAGTGGGGGGGCAGGGTGGAAACACCATATATTTT.

This clone has a handful of counts. CDR3 DNA: TGTGCCAGCAGTCCCGGGGGACGGGAAGGAATCGGCTACACCTTC. It specifies CASSPGGREGIGYTF. The V call is TRBV28, the J call TRBJ1-2, with TRBD1 as a possible D gene (5 bases). The CDR3 is 15 residues long. V lost 5 bases, J lost 8 bases, and 21 bases lay in between. CDR1 is MDHEN and CDR2 is SYDVKM in the germline V gene.

This clone has only a few counts. Other DNA sequences from this sample encode an identical CDR3 as well. The chain employs TRBV19 and TRBJ2-7; 8 bases are shared with TRBD1. The CDR3 contains 14 residues. V shed 4 bases and J 2 bases; nucleotides not matched to a gene: 4. The germline CDR1 and CDR2 sequences are LNHDA and SQIVND (reference sequence). CDR3 sequence (DNA): TGTGCCAGTAGTAACTCAGGGGGCGCCTACGAGCAGTACTTC. It translates to CASSNSGGAYEQYF.

This chain uses TRBV6-4 with TRBJ1-1; no reliable D call. Trimming cost V 7 bases and J 4 bases, with 16 bases left between them. The germline CDR1 and CDR2 sequences are MRHNA and SNTAGT. This CDR3 has 14 residues. In DNA form, the CDR3 reads TGTGCCAGCAACGACGGGGTCGGGGTCACTGAAGCTTTCTTT. This gives the protein CASNDGVGVTEAFF.

The rearrangement uses TRBV15 and TRBJ1-4; no clear D gene. The CDR3 contains 14 residues. CDR1 and CDR2 (germline): LNHNV, YYDKDF (reference sequence). Trimming pared 0 bases from V and 2 bases from J, leaving 4 bases between. In nucleotides, the CDR3 is TGTGCCACCAGCAGAGACGGGACTAATGAAAAACTGTTTTTT. This codes for CATSRDGTNEKLFF. The variable domain in full, completed from reference TRBV15 and TRBJ1-4, reads DAMVIQNPRYQVTQFGKPVTLSCSQTLNHNVMYWYQQKSSQAPKLLFHYYDKDFNNEADTPDNFQSRRPNTSFCFLDIRSPGLGDTAMYLCATSRDGTNEKLFFGSGTQLSVL.

V usage is TRBV18 and J usage is TRBJ2-2, with D maybe TRBD1 (6 bases). CDR3 length: 16 residues. V was trimmed by 6 bases and J by 0 bases, leaving 14 bases between them. Germline-derived CDR1 and CDR2 are KGHSH and LQKENI. The CDR3 sequence: CASSPGGGTNTGELFF. The DNA of the CDR3 is TGTGCCAGCTCCCCAGGTGGGGGCACGAACACCGGGGAGCTGTTTTTT.

This chain uses TRBV4-1 with TRBJ1-1, with unresolved D. Deletions cut 1 base from V and 8 bases from J, with 8 bases between. The germline CDR1 and CDR2 sequences are MGHRA and YSYEKL. The CDR3 loop spans 12 amino acids. The CDR3 nucleotides are TGCGCCAGCAGCCAAGTTGGCAGAGAAGCTTTCTTT. Its translation: CASSQVGREAFF.

The genes are TRBV6-2 or TRBV6-3 and TRBJ1-5; 10 positions agree with TRBD1. The CDR3 has 15 amino acids. CDR1 and CDR2 (germline): MNHEY, SVGEGT. J was trimmed by 8 bases and V by 7 bases; bases with no gene match: 11. The CDR3 coding sequence is TGTGCCAGCACCCCCGGGACAGGGGCCCCGGAGCCCCAGCATTTT. Translation gives CASTPGTGAPEPQHF.

CDR3 protein: CAISEPMGLMNTEAFF. In DNA, the CDR3 is TGTGCCATCAGTGAGCCTATGGGACTGATGAACACTGAAGCTTTCTTT. The rearrangement joins TRBV10-3 to TRBJ1-1, with a weak D call TRBD1 (5 bases). V gave up 2 bases and J gave up 0 bases, with 13 bases separating them. The CDR3 contains 16 residues. CDR1 and CDR2 from the germline V gene are ENHRY and SYGVKD.

The rearrangement links TRBV14 to TRBJ2-7; D is undetermined. The CDR3 runs 12 residues. The V gene lost 3 bases and the J gene lost 1 base, with 4 bases spanning the gap. Germline values: CDR1 SGHDN, CDR2 FVKESK. CDR3 DNA sequence: TGTGCCAGCAGCCATATATCCTACGAGCAGTACTTC. Its protein is CASSHISYEQYF.